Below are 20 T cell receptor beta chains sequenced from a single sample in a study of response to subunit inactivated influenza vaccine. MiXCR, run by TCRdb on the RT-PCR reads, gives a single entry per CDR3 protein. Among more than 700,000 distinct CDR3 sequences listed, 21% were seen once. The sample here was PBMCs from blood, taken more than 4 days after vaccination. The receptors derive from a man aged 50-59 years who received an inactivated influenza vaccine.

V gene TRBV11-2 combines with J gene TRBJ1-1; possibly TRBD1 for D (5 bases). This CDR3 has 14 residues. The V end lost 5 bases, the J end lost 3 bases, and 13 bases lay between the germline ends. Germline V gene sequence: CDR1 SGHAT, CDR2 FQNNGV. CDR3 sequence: CASSPIRGDTEAFF. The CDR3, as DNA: TGTGCCAGCAGCCCAATTAGAGGGGACACTGAAGCTTTCTTT.

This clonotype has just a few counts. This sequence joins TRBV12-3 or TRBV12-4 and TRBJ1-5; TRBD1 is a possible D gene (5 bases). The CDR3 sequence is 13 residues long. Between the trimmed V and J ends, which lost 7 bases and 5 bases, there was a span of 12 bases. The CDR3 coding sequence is TGTGCCAGCACACCTGACAGCTATCAGCCCCAGCATTTT. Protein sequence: CASTPDSYQPQHF.

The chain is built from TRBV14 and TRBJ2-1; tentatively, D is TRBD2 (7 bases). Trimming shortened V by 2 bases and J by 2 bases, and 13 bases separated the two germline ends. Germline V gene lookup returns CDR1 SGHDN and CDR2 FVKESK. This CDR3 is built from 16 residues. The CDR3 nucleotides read TGTGCCAGCAGCCAAAAGGGGGGGTTCCCCTACAATGAGCAGTTCTTC. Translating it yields CASSQKGGFPYNEQFF.

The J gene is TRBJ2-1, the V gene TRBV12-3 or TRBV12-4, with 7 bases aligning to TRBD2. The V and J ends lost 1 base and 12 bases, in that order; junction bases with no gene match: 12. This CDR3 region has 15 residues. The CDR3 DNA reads TGTGCCAGCAGTTTAGGAGCGGGACTACCCGAGGGGCAGTTCTTC. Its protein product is CASSLGAGLPEGQFF.

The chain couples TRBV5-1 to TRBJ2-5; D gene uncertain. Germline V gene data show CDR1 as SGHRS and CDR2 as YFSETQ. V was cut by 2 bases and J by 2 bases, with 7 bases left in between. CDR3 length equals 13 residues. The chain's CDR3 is CASSFYSQETQYF. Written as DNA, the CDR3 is TGCGCCAGCAGCTTCTACTCGCAAGAGACCCAGTACTTC.

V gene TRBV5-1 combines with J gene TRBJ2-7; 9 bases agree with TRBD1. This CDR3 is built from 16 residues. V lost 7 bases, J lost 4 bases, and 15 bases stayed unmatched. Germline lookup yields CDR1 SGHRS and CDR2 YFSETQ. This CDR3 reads CASGAKLGTGSYEQYF. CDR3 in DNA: TGCGCCAGCGGGGCAAAGCTGGGGACAGGGAGTTACGAGCAGTACTTC.

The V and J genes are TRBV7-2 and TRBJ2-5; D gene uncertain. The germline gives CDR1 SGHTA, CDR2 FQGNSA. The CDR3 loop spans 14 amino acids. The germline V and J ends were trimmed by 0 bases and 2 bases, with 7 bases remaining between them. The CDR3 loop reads CASSLAQLQETQYF. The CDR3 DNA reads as TGTGCCAGCAGCTTAGCGCAGTTACAAGAGACCCAGTACTTC.

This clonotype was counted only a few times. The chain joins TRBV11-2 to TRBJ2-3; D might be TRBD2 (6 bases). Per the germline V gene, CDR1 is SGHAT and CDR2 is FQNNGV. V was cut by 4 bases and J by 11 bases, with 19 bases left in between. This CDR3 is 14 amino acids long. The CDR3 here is CASSSHPLEGRQYF. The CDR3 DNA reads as TGTGCCAGCAGCTCGCACCCTCTGGAGGGGAGGCAGTATTTT. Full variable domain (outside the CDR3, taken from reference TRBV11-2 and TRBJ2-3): EAGVAQSPRYKIIEKRQSVAFWCNPISGHATLYWYQQILGQGPKLLIQFQNNGVVDDSQLPKDRFSAERLKGVDSTLKIQPAKLEDSAVYLCASSSHPLEGRQYFGPGTRLTVL.

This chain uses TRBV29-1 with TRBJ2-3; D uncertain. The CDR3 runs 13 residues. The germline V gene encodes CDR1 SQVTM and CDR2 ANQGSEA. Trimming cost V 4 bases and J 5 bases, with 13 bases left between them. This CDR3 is CSVAPRSEDTQYF. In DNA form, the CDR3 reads TGCAGCGTTGCACCTAGGTCTGAAGATACGCAGTATTTT.

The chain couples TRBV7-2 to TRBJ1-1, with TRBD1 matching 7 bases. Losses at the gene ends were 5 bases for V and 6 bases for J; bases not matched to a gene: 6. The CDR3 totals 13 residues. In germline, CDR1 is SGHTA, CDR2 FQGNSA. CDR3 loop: CASSPDRAAEAFF. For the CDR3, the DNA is TGTGCCAGCAGCCCCGACAGGGCGGCTGAAGCTTTCTTT.

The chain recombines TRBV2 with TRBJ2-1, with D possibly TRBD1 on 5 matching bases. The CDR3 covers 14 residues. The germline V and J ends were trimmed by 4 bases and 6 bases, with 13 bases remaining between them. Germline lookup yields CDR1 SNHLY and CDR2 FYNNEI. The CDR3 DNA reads TGTGCCAGCAGTGTGCGACAGAGCTTCAATGAGCAGTTCTTC. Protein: CASSVRQSFNEQFF.

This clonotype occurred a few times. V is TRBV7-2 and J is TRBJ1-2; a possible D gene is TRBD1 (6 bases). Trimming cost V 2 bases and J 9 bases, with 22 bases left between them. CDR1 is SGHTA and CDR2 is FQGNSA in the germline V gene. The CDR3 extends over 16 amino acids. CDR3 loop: CASSLTLGGAGASYTF. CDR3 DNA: TGTGCCAGCAGCTTAACGCTCGGGGGGGCAGGGGCAAGCTACACCTTC.

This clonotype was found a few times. As DNA, the CDR3 is TGCGCCAGCAGCTCGGACAGGGGATCAGGGACCCAGTACTTC. It translates to CASSSDRGSGTQYF. The rearrangement joins TRBV5-1 to TRBJ2-5, with 9 bases aligning to TRBD1. Looked up from germline, CDR1 is SGHRS and CDR2 is YFSETQ. Losses at the gene ends were 3 bases for V and 7 bases for J; bases not matched to a gene: 7. This CDR3 region has 14 residues. The full variable domain, with the rest looked up from reference TRBV5-1 and TRBJ2-5, is KAGVTQTPRYLIKTRGQQVTLSCSPISGHRSVSWYQQTPGQGLQFLFEYFSETQRNKGNFPGRFSGRQFSNSRSEMNVSTLELGDSALYLCASSSDRGSGTQYFGPGTRLLVL.

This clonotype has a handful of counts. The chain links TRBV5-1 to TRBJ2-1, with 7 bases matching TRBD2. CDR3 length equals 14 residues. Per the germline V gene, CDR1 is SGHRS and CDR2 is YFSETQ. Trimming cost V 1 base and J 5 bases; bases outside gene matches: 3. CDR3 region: CASSLRGGDNEQFF. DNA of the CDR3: TGCGCCAGCAGCTTGCGGGGAGGGGACAATGAGCAGTTCTTC.

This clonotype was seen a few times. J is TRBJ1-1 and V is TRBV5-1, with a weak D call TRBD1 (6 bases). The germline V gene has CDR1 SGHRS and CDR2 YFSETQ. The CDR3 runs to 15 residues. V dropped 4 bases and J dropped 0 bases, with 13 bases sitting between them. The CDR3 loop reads CASSTLQGVNTEAFF. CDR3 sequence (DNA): TGCGCCAGCAGCACTCTACAGGGAGTGAACACTGAAGCTTTCTTT.

CDR3 bases: TGTGCCAGCAGTACGACATCCTGGGGTTACAATGAGCAGTTCTTC. It is translated as CASSTTSWGYNEQFF. The rearrangement uses TRBV2 and TRBJ2-1; D gene uncertain. The germline V gene has CDR1 SNHLY and CDR2 FYNNEI. The CDR3 consists of 15 residues. V lost 5 bases to trimming and J lost 4 bases, with 15 bases between them. Full variable domain (missing parts from reference TRBV2 and TRBJ2-1): EPEVTQTPSHQVTQMGQEVILRCVPISNHLYFYWYRQILGQKVEFLVSFYNNEISEKSEIFDDQFSVERPDGSNFTLKIRSTKLEDSAMYFCASSTTSWGYNEQFFGPGTRLTVL.

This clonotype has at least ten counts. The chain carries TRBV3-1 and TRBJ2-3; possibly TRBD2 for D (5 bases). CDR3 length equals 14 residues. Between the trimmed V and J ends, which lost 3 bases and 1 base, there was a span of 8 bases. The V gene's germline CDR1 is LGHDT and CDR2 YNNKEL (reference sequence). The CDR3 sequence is CASSHSGRTDTQYF. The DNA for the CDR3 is TGTGCCAGCAGCCACAGCGGCCGCACAGATACGCAGTATTTT.

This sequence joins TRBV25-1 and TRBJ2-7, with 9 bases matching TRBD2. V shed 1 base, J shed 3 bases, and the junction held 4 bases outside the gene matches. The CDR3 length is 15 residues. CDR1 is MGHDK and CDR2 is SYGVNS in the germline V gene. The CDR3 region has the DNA TGTGCCAGCAGTGAATCCGGTAGCGGGAGCTACGAGCAGTACTTC. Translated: CASSESGSGSYEQYF.

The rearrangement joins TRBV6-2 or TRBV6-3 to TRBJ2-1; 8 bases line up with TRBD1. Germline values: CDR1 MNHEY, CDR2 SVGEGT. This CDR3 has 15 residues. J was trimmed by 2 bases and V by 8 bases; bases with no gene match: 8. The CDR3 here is CASVSPGQAYNEQFF. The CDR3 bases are TGTGCCAGCGTCTCTCCGGGACAGGCCTACAATGAGCAGTTCTTC.

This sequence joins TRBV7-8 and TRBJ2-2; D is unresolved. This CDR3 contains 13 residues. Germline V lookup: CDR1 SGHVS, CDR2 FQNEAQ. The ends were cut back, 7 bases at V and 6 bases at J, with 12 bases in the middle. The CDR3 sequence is CASNPLGPGELFF. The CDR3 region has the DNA TGTGCCAGCAACCCCCTTGGGCCCGGGGAGCTGTTTTTT.